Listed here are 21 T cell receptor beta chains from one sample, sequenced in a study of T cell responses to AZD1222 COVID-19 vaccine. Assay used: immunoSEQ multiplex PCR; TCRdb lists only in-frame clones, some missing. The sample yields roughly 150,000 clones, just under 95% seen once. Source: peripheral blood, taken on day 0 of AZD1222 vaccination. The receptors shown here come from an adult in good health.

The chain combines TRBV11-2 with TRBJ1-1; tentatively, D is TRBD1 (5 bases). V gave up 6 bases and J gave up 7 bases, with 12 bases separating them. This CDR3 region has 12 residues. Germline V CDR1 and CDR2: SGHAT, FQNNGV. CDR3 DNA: TGTGCCAGCAGTGGCAGGGTCGTTGAAGCTTTCTTT. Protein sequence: CASSGRVVEAFF.

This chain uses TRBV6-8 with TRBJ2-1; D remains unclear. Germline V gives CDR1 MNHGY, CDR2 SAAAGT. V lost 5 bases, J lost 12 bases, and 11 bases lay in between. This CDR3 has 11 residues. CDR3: CASSPDWLQFF. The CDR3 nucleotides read TGTGCCAGCAGTCCAGACTGGCTGCAGTTCTTC.

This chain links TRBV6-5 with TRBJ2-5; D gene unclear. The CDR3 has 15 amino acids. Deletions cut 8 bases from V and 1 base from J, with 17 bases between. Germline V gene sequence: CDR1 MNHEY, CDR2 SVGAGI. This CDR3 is CASRNSRASQETQYF. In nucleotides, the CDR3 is TGTGCCAGCCGCAACTCTCGAGCAAGCCAAGAGACCCAGTACTTC.

DNA for the CDR3: TGCAGCTCGACGGGGACGCAGGGGCGCAATGAGCAGTTCTTC. This gives the protein CSSTGTQGRNEQFF. J is TRBJ2-1 and V is TRBV29-1, with a possible D match to TRBD1 (6 bases). Trimming took off 8 bases at V and 6 bases at J, with 20 bases between the two ends. The CDR3 is 14 amino acids. Per the germline V gene, CDR1 is SQVTM and CDR2 is ANQGSEA.

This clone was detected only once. CDR3 DNA: TGTGCCATCAGGAGGGACAGGTGGGACACTGAAGCTTTCTTT. It is translated as CAIRRDRWDTEAFF. The rearrangement uses TRBV10-3 and TRBJ1-1; 8 bases match TRBD1. Losses at the gene ends were 6 bases for V and 3 bases for J; bases not matched to a gene: 6. Germline CDR1 reads ENHRY; CDR2 reads SYGVKD. The CDR3 spans 14 residues.

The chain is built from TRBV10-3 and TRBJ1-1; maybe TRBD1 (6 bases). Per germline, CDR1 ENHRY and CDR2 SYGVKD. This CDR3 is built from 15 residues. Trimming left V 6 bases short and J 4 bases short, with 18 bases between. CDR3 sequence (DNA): TGTGCCATCAGAGGGTGGGGGCTGGGGCGCACTGAAGCTTTCTTT. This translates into CAIRGWGLGRTEAFF.

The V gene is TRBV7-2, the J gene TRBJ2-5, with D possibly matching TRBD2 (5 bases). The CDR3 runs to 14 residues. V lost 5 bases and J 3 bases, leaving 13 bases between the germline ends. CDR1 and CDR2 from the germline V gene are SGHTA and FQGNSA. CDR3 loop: CASSPSGFKETQYF. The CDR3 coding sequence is TGTGCCAGCAGCCCGAGCGGATTCAAAGAGACCCAGTACTTC. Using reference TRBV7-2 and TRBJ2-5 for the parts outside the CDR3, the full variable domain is GAGVSQSPSNKVTEKGKDVELRCDPISGHTALYWYRQSLGQGLEFLIYFQGNSAPDKSGLPSDRFSAERTGGSVSTLTIQRTQQEDSAVYLCASSPSGFKETQYFGPGTRLLVL.

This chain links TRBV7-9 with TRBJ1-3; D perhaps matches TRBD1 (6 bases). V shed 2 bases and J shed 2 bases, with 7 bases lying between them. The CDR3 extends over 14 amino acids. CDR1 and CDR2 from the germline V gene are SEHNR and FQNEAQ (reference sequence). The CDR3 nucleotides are TGTGCCAGCAGCTTACAGGGGACTGGAAACACCATATATTTT. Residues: CASSLQGTGNTIYF.

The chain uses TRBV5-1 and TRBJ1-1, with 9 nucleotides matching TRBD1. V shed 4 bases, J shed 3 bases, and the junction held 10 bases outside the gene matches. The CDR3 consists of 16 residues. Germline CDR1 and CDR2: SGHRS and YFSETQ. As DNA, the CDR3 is TGCGCCAGCAGCCTAGGACAGGGGAGGGAGGACACTGAAGCTTTCTTT. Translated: CASSLGQGREDTEAFF.

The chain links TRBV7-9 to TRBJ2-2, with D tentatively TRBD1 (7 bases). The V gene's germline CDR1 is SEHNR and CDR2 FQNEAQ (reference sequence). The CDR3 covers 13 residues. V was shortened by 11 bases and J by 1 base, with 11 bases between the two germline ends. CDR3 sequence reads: CAPRGENTGELFF. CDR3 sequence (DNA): TGTGCCCCCAGGGGGGAGAACACCGGGGAGCTGTTTTTT.

The CDR3 nucleotides are TGTGCCAGCAGCTTAGATGGGGGCACCCAGCCCCAGCATTTT. Protein sequence: CASSLDGGTQPQHF. The chain uses TRBV7-9 and TRBJ1-5; the D gene is possibly TRBD1 (6 bases). Trimming cost V 1 base and J 7 bases, with 11 bases left between them. The CDR3 is 14 residues long. Germline lookup yields CDR1 SEHNR and CDR2 FQNEAQ (reference sequence).

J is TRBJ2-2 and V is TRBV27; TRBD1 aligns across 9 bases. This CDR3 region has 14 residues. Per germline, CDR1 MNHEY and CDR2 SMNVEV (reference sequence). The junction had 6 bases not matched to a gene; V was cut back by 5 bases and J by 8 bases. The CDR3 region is CASSNTGGWGELFF. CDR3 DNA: TGTGCCAGCAGTAATACAGGGGGCTGGGGGGAGCTGTTTTTT.

The CDR3 spells CASSFGGVGQPQHF. As DNA, the CDR3 is TGTGCCAGCAGCTTCGGGGGGGTGGGTCAGCCCCAGCATTTT. The J gene is TRBJ1-5, the V gene TRBV7-2; D possibly corresponds to TRBD1 (5 bases). Germline assignment: CDR1 SGHTA and CDR2 FQGNSA. The CDR3 spans 14 residues. Trimming removed 3 bases at V and 6 bases at J, with 12 bases between.

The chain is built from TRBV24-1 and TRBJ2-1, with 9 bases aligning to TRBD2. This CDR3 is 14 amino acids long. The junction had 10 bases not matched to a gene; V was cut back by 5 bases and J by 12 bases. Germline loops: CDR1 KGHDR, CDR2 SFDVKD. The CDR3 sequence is CATSVSSGTSGQFF. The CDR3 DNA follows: TGTGCCACCAGTGTTTCTAGCGGGACCAGTGGGCAGTTCTTC.

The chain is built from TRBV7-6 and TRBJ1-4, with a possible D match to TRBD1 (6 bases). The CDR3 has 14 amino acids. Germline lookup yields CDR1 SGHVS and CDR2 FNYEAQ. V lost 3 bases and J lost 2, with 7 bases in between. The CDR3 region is CASSFGQTNEKLFF. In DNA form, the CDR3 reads TGTGCCAGCAGCTTTGGACAGACTAATGAAAAACTGTTTTTT.

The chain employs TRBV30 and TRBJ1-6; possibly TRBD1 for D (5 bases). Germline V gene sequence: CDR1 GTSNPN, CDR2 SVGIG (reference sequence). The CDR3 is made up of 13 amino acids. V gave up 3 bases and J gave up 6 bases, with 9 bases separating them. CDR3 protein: CAWRGGGNSPLHF. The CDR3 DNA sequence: TGTGCCTGGAGGGGGGGAGGTAATTCACCCCTCCACTTT.

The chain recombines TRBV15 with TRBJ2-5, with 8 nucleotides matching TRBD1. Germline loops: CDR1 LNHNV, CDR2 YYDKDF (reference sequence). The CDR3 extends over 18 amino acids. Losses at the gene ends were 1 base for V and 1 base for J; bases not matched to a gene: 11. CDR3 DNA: TGTGCCACCAGCAGAGGTATAGATACGGGACAGGTCCAAGAGACCCAGTACTTC. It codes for CATSRGIDTGQVQETQYF.

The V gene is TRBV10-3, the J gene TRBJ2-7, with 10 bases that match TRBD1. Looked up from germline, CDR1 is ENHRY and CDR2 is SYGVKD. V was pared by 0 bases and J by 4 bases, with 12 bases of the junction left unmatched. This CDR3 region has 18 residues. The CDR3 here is CAISESLGGGTGVYEQYF. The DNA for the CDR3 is TGTGCCATCAGTGAGTCTTTAGGGGGAGGGACAGGGGTGTACGAGCAGTACTTC.

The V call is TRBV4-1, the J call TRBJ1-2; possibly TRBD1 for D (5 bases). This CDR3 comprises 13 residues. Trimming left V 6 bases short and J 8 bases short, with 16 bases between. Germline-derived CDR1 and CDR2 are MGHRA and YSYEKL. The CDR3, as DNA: TGCGCCAGCAGTTTTGGGGGTCGGATGGGCTACACCTTC. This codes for CASSFGGRMGYTF.

CDR3 sequence reads: CASSEARAGNTIYF. CDR3 DNA: TGTGCCAGCAGTGAAGCCAGGGCTGGAAACACCATATATTTT. The chain couples TRBV2 to TRBJ1-3; weak D call: TRBD1 (5 bases). From germline, CDR1 is SNHLY and CDR2 FYNNEI. The CDR3 has 14 amino acids. V was cut by 0 bases and J by 2 bases, with 5 bases left in between.

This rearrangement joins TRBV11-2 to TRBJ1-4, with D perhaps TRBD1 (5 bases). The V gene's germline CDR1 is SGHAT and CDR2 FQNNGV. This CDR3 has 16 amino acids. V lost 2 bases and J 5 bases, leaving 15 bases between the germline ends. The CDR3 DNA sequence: TGTGCCAGCAGCTTAAGGGTGGGGCAGGGCAATGAAAAACTGTTTTTT. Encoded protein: CASSLRVGQGNEKLFF.